These 25 T cell receptor beta chains share one sample of origin, sequenced in a study of blood T cell repertoires in COVID-19. Only in-frame clones appear in the TCRdb table, and some are missing; sequencing was by immunoSEQ multiplex PCR. Found here are 310,000 or so clones, roughly 90% of them singletons; the top ten hold roughly 2.2%. Sequences were obtained from peripheral blood. These receptors came from a woman in her forties or fifties who had recovered from COVID-19.

The chain carries TRBV3-1 (or the pseudogene TRBV3-2) and TRBJ1-1; D perhaps matches TRBD1 (5 bases). Germline V gene data show CDR1 as LGHDT and CDR2 as YNNKEL (reference sequence). V gave up 7 bases and J gave up 6 bases, with 15 bases separating them. The CDR3 covers 13 residues. The chain's CDR3 is CASTPGFVAEAFF. CDR3 DNA sequence: TGTGCCAGCACCCCAGGGTTTGTAGCTGAAGCTTTCTTT.

A single count supports this clone. This chain connects TRBV7-2 to TRBJ1-6, with 10 bases identical to TRBD1. Germline assignment: CDR1 SGHTA and CDR2 FQGNSA. This CDR3 spans 14 amino acids. J gave up 10 bases and V 5 bases, and 5 bases lay outside the gene matches. CDR3 in DNA: TGTGCCAGCAGCACGGGACAGGGGCAATCACCCCTCCACTTT. Residues: CASSTGQGQSPLHF.

The chain couples TRBV4-2 to TRBJ2-1; 15 bases are a match to TRBD2. With V trimmed by 0 bases and J by 10 bases, 10 bases remained unmatched. CDR3 length equals 18 residues. Looked up from germline, CDR1 is LGHNA and CDR2 is YNFKEQ. The CDR3 DNA reads TGTGCCAGCAGCCAAGATCGAGGGGGACTAGCGGGAGGTTGGGAGCAGTTCTTC. Translation: CASSQDRGGLAGGWEQFF.

The V gene is TRBV19, the J gene TRBJ1-1; D might be TRBD1 (6 bases). The CDR3 is made up of 13 amino acids. Germline CDR1 and CDR2: LNHDA and SQIVND (reference sequence). Trimming removed 4 bases at V and 4 bases at J, with 10 bases between. CDR3 nucleotides: TGTGCCAGTAGTAGGCGAGGGGGCACTGAAGCTTTCTTT. It specifies CASSRRGGTEAFF.

The chain recombines TRBV4-1 with TRBJ1-2, with D maybe TRBD1 (6 bases). This CDR3 has 14 amino acids. Germline CDR1 and CDR2: MGHRA and YSYEKL. V dropped 1 base and J dropped 3 bases, with 9 bases sitting between them. CDR3 protein: CASSQGGQDYGYTF. The CDR3 DNA is TGCGCCAGCAGCCAAGGGGGGCAGGACTATGGCTACACCTTC.

CDR3 loop: CASSAGTVGEAFF. Written as DNA, the CDR3 is TGTGCCAGCAGCGCCGGGACAGTCGGGGAAGCTTTCTTT. The chain uses TRBV9 and TRBJ1-1; 7 bases are a match to TRBD1. Trimming removed 3 bases from V and 8 bases from J; junction bases left unmatched: 7. The CDR3 totals 13 residues. Germline values: CDR1 SGDLS, CDR2 YYNGEE.

This rearrangement joins TRBV6-1 to TRBJ1-1; the D gene is possibly TRBD1 (5 bases). The CDR3 contains 13 residues. Germline lookup yields CDR1 MNHNS and CDR2 SASEGT. Trimming removed 0 bases at V and 10 bases at J, with 12 bases between. The CDR3 DNA sequence: TGTGCCAGCAGTGAAGCCTCCCGCGGGGGAGCTTTCTTT. Translating gives CASSEASRGGAFF.

The table lists this clone with a count of one. This rearrangement joins TRBV12-3 or TRBV12-4 to TRBJ1-6, with D unclear. Between the trimmed V and J ends, which lost 5 bases and 6 bases, there was a span of 5 bases. CDR3 size: 12 residues. The CDR3 DNA reads as TGTGCCAGCAGTCCGGTTAATTCACCCCTCCACTTT. Amino acids: CASSPVNSPLHF.

The CDR3 DNA sequence: TGTGCCAGCACCGCGTTAGGGGGAAAAGAGACCCAGTACTTC. Translation: CASTALGGKETQYF. The chain combines TRBV3-1 (or the pseudogene TRBV3-2) with TRBJ2-5; D might be TRBD1 (6 bases). Germline values: CDR1 LGHDT, CDR2 YNNKEL (reference sequence). V lost 7 bases, J lost 3 bases, and 15 bases lay in between. The CDR3 runs 14 residues.

This clone was observed a handful of times. This sequence joins TRBV9 and TRBJ1-2, with a possible D match to TRBD1 (5 bases). The V end lost 7 bases, the J end lost 2 bases, and 12 bases lay between the germline ends. The germline V gene encodes CDR1 SGDLS and CDR2 YYNGEE. The CDR3 loop spans 13 amino acids. In DNA form, the CDR3 reads TGTGCCAGCCAAGACGACAGAAACTATGGCTACACCTTC. It encodes CASQDDRNYGYTF.

J is TRBJ2-7 and V is TRBV13, with 12 bases fitting TRBD2. Germline CDR1 reads PRHDT; CDR2 reads FYEKMQ (reference sequence). J lost 3 bases, V lost 5 bases, and 8 bases had no gene match. This CDR3 comprises 16 residues. CDR3 amino acids: CASSPRLAGVRYEQYF. CDR3 DNA: TGTGCCAGCAGCCCGAGACTAGCGGGGGTTCGCTACGAGCAGTACTTC.

V gene TRBV7-6 combines with J gene TRBJ2-1; 7 bases agree with TRBD1. Germline trimming cut 5 bases from V and 0 bases from J; bases unmatched to any gene: 7. Germline CDR1 is SGHVS and CDR2 is FNYEAQ. This CDR3 contains 16 residues. The CDR3 sequence: CASSPRTGSSYNEQFF. In DNA form, the CDR3 reads TGTGCCAGCAGCCCAAGGACAGGTAGCTCCTACAATGAGCAGTTCTTC.

The chain links TRBV11-2 to TRBJ2-7, with TRBD1 as a possible D gene (5 bases). Trimming left V 5 bases short and J 4 bases short, with 9 bases between. Germline V gene lookup returns CDR1 SGHAT and CDR2 FQNNGV. There are 12 residues in the CDR3. The chain's CDR3 is CASSQGRYEQYF. CDR3 nucleotides: TGTGCCAGCAGCCAGGGTCGGTACGAGCAGTACTTC.

The chain uses TRBV14 and TRBJ1-1; a possible D gene is TRBD1 (5 bases). CDR3 length equals 12 residues. Germline V gene sequence: CDR1 SGHDN, CDR2 FVKESK. The V and J ends lost 1 base and 9 bases respectively, with 9 bases between them. CDR3: CASSQVRGKAFF. The CDR3 nucleotides read TGTGCCAGCAGCCAAGTACGGGGGAAAGCTTTCTTT. Using reference TRBV14 and TRBJ1-1 for the parts outside the CDR3, the full variable domain is EAGVTQFPSHSVIEKGQTVTLRCDPISGHDNLYWYRRVMGKEIKFLLHFVKESKQDESGMPNNRFLAERTGGTYSTLKVQPAELEDSGVYFCASSQVRGKAFFGQGTRLTVV.

The chain combines TRBV28 with TRBJ1-1; D is unclear. Trimming removed 1 base at V and 7 bases at J, with 7 bases between. The V gene's germline CDR1 is MDHEN and CDR2 SYDVKM. The CDR3 runs 12 residues. In nucleotides, the CDR3 is TGTGCCAGCAGTTTATTAGTCGGTGAAGCTTTCTTT. Its translation is CASSLLVGEAFF. The complete variable domain, with remaining parts taken from reference TRBV28 and TRBJ1-1, reads DVKVTQSSRYLVKRTGEKVFLECVQDMDHENMFWYRQDPGLGLRLIYFSYDVKMKEKGDIPEGYSVSREKKERFSLILESASTNQTSMYLCASSLLVGEAFFGQGTRLTVV.

The chain joins TRBV7-9 to TRBJ1-1; D remains ambiguous. Trimming cost V 0 bases and J 4 bases, with 18 bases left between them. The CDR3 is 17 residues long. Germline values: CDR1 SEHNR, CDR2 FQNEAQ (reference sequence). The CDR3 DNA reads TGTGCCAGCAGCTTAGCGATGACCTCTCTGAGGAGCACTGAAGCTTTCTTT. As protein: CASSLAMTSLRSTEAFF.

This chain joins TRBV29-1 and TRBJ1-1; TRBD1 matches 11 bases. CDR3 length: 14 residues. The germline V gene has CDR1 SQVTM and CDR2 ANQGSEA. V dropped 6 bases and J dropped 4; count of bases not matched to a gene: 7. CDR3 nucleotides: TGCAGCGTCCAAGGACAGGGGGCAGGCACTGAAGCTTTCTTT. It is translated as CSVQGQGAGTEAFF.

The chain combines TRBV7-3 with TRBJ2-5; D remains unclear. Germline lookup yields CDR1 SGHTA and CDR2 FQGTGA. The CDR3 length is 12 residues. Trimming shortened V by 5 bases and J by 2 bases, and 6 bases separated the two germline ends. CDR3 in amino acids: CASSEQQETQYF. For the CDR3, the DNA is TGTGCCAGCAGCGAACAGCAAGAGACCCAGTACTTC.

V and J are TRBV9 and TRBJ1-2; TRBD1 might be the D (6 bases). This CDR3 region has 16 residues. Germline V CDR1 and CDR2: SGDLS, YYNGEE. Trimming cost V 0 bases and J 0 bases, with 12 bases left between them. CDR3 sequence: CASSVDREAPNYGYTF. The DNA of the CDR3 is TGTGCCAGCAGCGTAGACAGGGAAGCCCCTAACTATGGCTACACCTTC. The entire variable domain, with the rest obtained from reference TRBV9 and TRBJ1-2, is as follows: DSGVTQTPKHLITATGQRVTLRCSPRSGDLSVYWYQQSLDQGLQFLIQYYNGEERAKGNILERFSAQQFPDLHSELNLSSLELGDSALYFCASSVDREAPNYGYTFGSGTRLTVV.

The genes are TRBV2 and TRBJ2-7; TRBD1 agrees at 9 bases. V shed 8 bases and J 2 bases; nucleotides not matched to a gene: 10. Germline V CDR1 and CDR2: SNHLY, FYNNEI. The CDR3 has 15 amino acids. The CDR3 DNA is TGTGCCAGCCAAAGGGACAGGGCGAACCCCTACGAGCAGTACTTC. It encodes CASQRDRANPYEQYF.

The chain carries TRBV19 and TRBJ1-4; TRBD1 aligns across 7 bases. This CDR3 has 14 amino acids. Losses at the gene ends were 8 bases for V and 2 bases for J; bases not matched to a gene: 5. Germline assignment: CDR1 LNHDA and CDR2 SQIVND (reference sequence). CDR3 sequence (DNA): TGTGCCAGTGCTCCGGGACAGACTAATGAAAAACTGTTTTTT. Translating gives CASAPGQTNEKLFF.

The chain links TRBV6-6 to TRBJ2-7; 7 positions match TRBD2. The CDR3 has 12 amino acids. Germline V gene sequence: CDR1 MNHNY, CDR2 SVGAGI (reference sequence). J was trimmed by 5 bases and V by 6 bases; bases with no gene match: 4. The CDR3 region is CASSGTSDEQYF. The CDR3 bases are TGTGCCAGCAGCGGTACTAGCGACGAGCAGTACTTC.

The chain couples TRBV5-1 to TRBJ1-2; TRBD1 aligns across 11 bases. Germline CDR1 is SGHRS and CDR2 is YFSETQ. This CDR3 comprises 14 residues. Losses at the gene ends were 0 bases for V and 8 bases for J; bases not matched to a gene: 3. This CDR3 reads CASSLGTGGGGYTF. CDR3 DNA: TGCGCCAGCAGCTTGGGGACAGGGGGCGGAGGCTACACCTTC.

This rearrangement joins TRBV28 to TRBJ1-5; D uncertain. This CDR3 is 12 amino acids long. The V end was cut by 2 bases, the J end by 7 bases, with 6 bases between. Germline V gene lookup returns CDR1 MDHEN and CDR2 SYDVKM. The CDR3 protein is CASSLQRQPQHF. As DNA, the CDR3 is TGTGCCAGCAGTTTACAGCGGCAGCCCCAGCATTTT.

The rearrangement joins TRBV7-2 to TRBJ2-1; TRBD2 is a possible D gene (6 bases). This CDR3 contains 14 residues. V was shortened by 1 base and J by 8 bases, with 12 bases between the two germline ends. Germline V gene data show CDR1 as SGHTA and CDR2 as FQGNSA. CDR3 bases: TGTGCCAGCAGCTTAGGGCTAGCGATCGATGAGCAGTTCTTC. It codes for CASSLGLAIDEQFF.